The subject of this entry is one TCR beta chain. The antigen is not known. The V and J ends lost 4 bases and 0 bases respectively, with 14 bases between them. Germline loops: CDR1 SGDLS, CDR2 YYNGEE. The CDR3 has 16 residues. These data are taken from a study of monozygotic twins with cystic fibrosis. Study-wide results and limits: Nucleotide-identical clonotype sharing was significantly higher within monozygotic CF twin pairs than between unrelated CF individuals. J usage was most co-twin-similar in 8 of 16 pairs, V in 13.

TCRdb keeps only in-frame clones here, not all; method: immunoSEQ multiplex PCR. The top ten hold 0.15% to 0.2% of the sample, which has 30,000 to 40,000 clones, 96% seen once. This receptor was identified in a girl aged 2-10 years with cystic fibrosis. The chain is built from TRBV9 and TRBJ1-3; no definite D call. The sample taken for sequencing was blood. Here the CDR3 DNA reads TGTGCCAGCAGCCCATCCGGGCCGAGCTCTGGAAACACCATATATTTT. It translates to CASSPSGPSSGNTIYF.